This T cell receptor (beta chain) was documented in a study of PD-1 blockade in classical Hodgkin lymphoma. Findings and limits, study-wide: What drove the repertoire differences, possibly disease activity or prior therapy, has not been defined. Patients starting nivolumab under 1 year after ASCT were excluded. Complete responders had baseline diversity similar to newly diagnosed patients.

Each patient's relapse followed autologous stem cell transplantation, and brentuximab vedotin exposure varied. The germline gives CDR1 MNHEY, CDR2 SMNVEV (reference sequence). There are 13 residues in the CDR3. V gave up 7 bases and J gave up 0 bases, with 7 bases separating them. Points on this clone: Its antigen remains unknown.

The method was immunoSEQ multiplex PCR; TCRdb's version includes in-frame clones alone and lacks a portion of them. The repertoire has 8,500 to 14,000 clones, just under 85% of them found once; the top ten carry roughly 5%. V is TRBV27 and J is TRBJ2-1; D gene unclear. The receptor comes from a human donor with classical Hodgkin lymphoma. The sequenced sample was peripheral blood mononuclear cells (PBMCs), obtained before the second cycle of nivolumab. The CDR3 bases are TGTGCCAGCAAACCAGACTCCTACAATGAGCAGTTCTTC. It specifies CASKPDSYNEQFF.